This entry is about one TCR beta chain. Its antigen is unknown. Per-nucleotide qualities are absent, and no much larger clonotype sits a single base away. The source of the sample is a study of control samples from healthy donors and cancer patients (TCRdb year 2020). The library was produced with the immunoSEQ multiplex PCR assay. This is the immuneACCESS table as TCRdb keeps it, with only in-frame sequences that have V and J called. A part of the clones is gone; compared with another copy, unresolved V genes explain less than half, and the rest is unexplained. The sample profile shows approximately 130,000 clones; 89% of them were found once. The biggest ten clones account for 30% to 40% of the sample. The sequence derives from a man in his fifties in good health. The sequencing input was blood.

The bases are TGCAGCGTCCGCAGGGACAGTAATTCACCCCTCCACTTT. This yields the protein CSVRRDSNSPLHF. Rearrangement joined TRBV29-1 to TRBJ1-6; 7 junctional bases match TRBD1. Trimming takes 6 bases off V and 6 bases off J; junction bases not matched to a gene: 5. The CDR3 holds 13 amino acids from the cysteine to the phenylalanine. The read is trimmed to its CDR3 DNA, 39 bases read in frame from base 1. Based on the germline V gene, the CDR1 and CDR2 sequences are SQVTM and ANQGSEA.